This TCR beta chain was identified during a study of blood T cells in healthy people across ages. Study results and caveats: Naive T cell percentage and TCR beta diversity correlated strongly. Roughly linearly, TCR beta diversity per million T cells fell as age increased.

Using a J-beta primer mix together with a sample-barcoded 5' primer, a second PCR was run for about 6 to 12 cycles. Each sample provided no less than 2.5 million CDR3-containing paired-end reads. From the 5' RACE reads, TCRdb called clonotypes with MiXCR, one entry per CDR3 protein. The sample records about 680,000 distinct CDR3 sequences, around 45% being singletons. The germline gives CDR1 SGHRS, CDR2 YFSETQ. CDR3 size: 15 residues. The V and J ends lost 0 bases and 13 bases, in that order; junction bases with no gene match: 12. As to this clonotype: The antigen is undetermined.

Sequencing used blood. The chain combines TRBV5-1 with TRBJ2-4; 8 bases are a match to TRBD1. This TCR came from a woman between 55 and 75 years old in good health. In nucleotides, the CDR3 is TGCGCCAGCAGCTTGGCCGGACAGGGATCCCGGGAGCAGTACTTC. This translates into CASSLAGQGSREQYF.